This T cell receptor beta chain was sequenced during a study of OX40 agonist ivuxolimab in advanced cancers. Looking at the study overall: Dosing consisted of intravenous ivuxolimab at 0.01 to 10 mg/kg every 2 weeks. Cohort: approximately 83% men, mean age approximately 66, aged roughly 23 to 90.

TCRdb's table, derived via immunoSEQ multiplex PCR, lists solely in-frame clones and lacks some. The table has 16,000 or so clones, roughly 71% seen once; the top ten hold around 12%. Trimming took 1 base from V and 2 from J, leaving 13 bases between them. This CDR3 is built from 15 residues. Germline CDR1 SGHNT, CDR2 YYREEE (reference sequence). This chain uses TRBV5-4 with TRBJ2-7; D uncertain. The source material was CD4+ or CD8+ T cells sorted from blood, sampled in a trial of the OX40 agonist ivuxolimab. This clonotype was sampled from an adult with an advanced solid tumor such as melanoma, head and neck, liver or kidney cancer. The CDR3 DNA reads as TGTGCCAGCAGCTTGCTTCCGGGCCAGACCTACGAGCAGTACTTC. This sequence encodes CASSLLPGQTYEQYF.